This entry describes one T cell receptor beta chain. The selected patients with pancreatic ductal adenocarcinoma had surgery but no neoadjuvant therapy. The data originate from a study of T cells in pancreatic ductal adenocarcinoma. This CDR3 is 12 amino acids long. Germline assignment: CDR1 SGHNT and CDR2 YYREEE (reference sequence). V gave up 3 bases and J gave up 3 bases, with 5 bases separating them. Method: immunoSEQ multiplex PCR; TCRdb's copy keeps in-frame clones and lacks some. The data show about 4,900 clones, around nine tenths seen once. The gene calls are TRBV5-4 and TRBJ2-3, with D hard to call. The sequence was collected from a human donor with pancreatic ductal adenocarcinoma. Sequencing was carried out using pancreatic tumor tissue. The CDR3 DNA sequence: TGTGCCAGCAGCTACCTAACAGATACGCAGTATTTT. Residues: CASSYLTDTQYF.